The entry below gives a single T cell receptor beta chain sequence along with its context. This clone's antigen is unknown. There are no base qualities to consult, and no much larger clone falls within one base. Library method: RT-PCR. These reads were obtained on an Illumina HiSeq 2500. The raw public reads went through TCRdb reprocessing: fastp at Q25, MiXCR clone calling, in-frame beta chains kept. Rows with a matching CDR3 protein are joined into one entry that keeps the most common DNA and genes. Recorded for this sample are about 610,000 distinct CDR3 sequences; approximately 15% of them occurred a single time. The ten top clones hold 11% of the sample. The sample belongs to a study of response to subunit inactivated influenza vaccine (dated by TCRdb to 2016 to 2019). Some background on the complete study: To follow how T cells responded to a trivalent subunit inactivated influenza vaccine, the researchers relied on deep quantitative profiling of the T cell receptor repertoire. The paper's findings and limits, for the study overall: According to the authors, only a limited number of new T cells may be recruited by each seasonal influenza vaccination.

The junction shows trimming of 2 bases on V and 7 bases on J, plus 11 bases between the germline ends. The CDR3 starts with the cysteine, ends with the phenylalanine, and has 13 residues. Of the read, only the CDR3 DNA is kept; its 39 bases are in frame from base 1. The receptor was isolated from a middle-aged man who received an inactivated influenza vaccine. Donor details come from another sample of the same person, matched by shared clones. Here the chain combines TRBV12-3 or TRBV12-4 and TRBJ1-2, with a weak D call of TRBD1 (5 bases match). The material was PBMCs from blood, obtained 11 to 12 days after vaccination. The CDR3 protein: CASSLQGVRGYTF. The DNA is TGTGCCAGCAGTTTACAGGGCGTACGTGGCTACACCTTC.